This T cell receptor beta chain was found in a study of T-cell reconstitution after alpha-beta-depleted transplantation in children. This clonotype was found a few times. Germline values: CDR1 SEHNR, CDR2 FQNEAQ (reference sequence). This CDR3 has 13 amino acids. V lost 4 bases and J 8 bases, leaving 12 bases between the germline ends. Unique molecular identifiers were incorporated when the TCRbeta library was constructed. TCRdb re-called the PCR reads through MiXCR, storing one row per CDR3 protein. The sample has approximately 650,000 distinct CDR3 sequences, under 15% seen once. This TCR was recovered from a girl aged 2-10 years with congenital amegakaryocytic thrombocytopenia, due to receive a stem cell transplant. The sequencing used PBMCs, collected before TCRalphabeta/CD19-depleted stem cell transplant. This chain joins TRBV7-9 and TRBJ2-1; D gene ambiguous. CDR3 residues: CASSSMRGDEQFF. DNA for the CDR3: TGTGCCAGCAGCTCAATGCGCGGCGATGAGCAGTTCTTC.